The 4 T cell receptor beta chains reported below all come from one sample, sequenced in a study of control samples from healthy donors and cancer patients. The method was immunoSEQ multiplex PCR; TCRdb's version includes in-frame clones alone and lacks a portion of them. Of more than 70,000 clones in the sample, just over 90% were seen once. Sequenced sample: blood. The source is a woman younger than 45 in good health.

The gene calls are TRBV25-1 and TRBJ1-2, with D unresolved. Germline V gene sequence: CDR1 MGHDK, CDR2 SYGVNS. The ends were cut back, 7 bases at V and 0 bases at J, with 6 bases in the middle. The CDR3 consists of 12 residues. CDR3: CASKSPNYGYTF. In DNA, the CDR3 is TGTGCCAGCAAGAGTCCTAACTATGGCTACACCTTC.

The chain employs TRBV2 and TRBJ2-1; a weak D match, TRBD2 (5 bases). The CDR3 totals 13 residues. V was cut by 6 bases and J by 6 bases, with 12 bases left in between. Germline V gene lookup returns CDR1 SNHLY and CDR2 FYNNEI. The CDR3 region has the DNA TGTGCCAGCAGCCGGCCTAGCAGCAATGAGCAGTTCTTC. Translated: CASSRPSSNEQFF.

The chain is built from TRBV2 and TRBJ1-1, with unresolved D. The length of the CDR3 is 13 residues. Per the germline V gene, CDR1 is SNHLY and CDR2 is FYNNEI. Trimming removed 4 bases from V and 3 bases from J, with 9 bases in between. The CDR3 reads CASSVGRDTEAFF. The DNA for the CDR3 is TGTGCCAGCAGTGTAGGACGGGACACTGAAGCTTTCTTT.

V usage is TRBV10-3 and J usage is TRBJ1-1, with 9 bases identical to TRBD1. V shed 6 bases and J 5 bases; nucleotides not matched to a gene: 10. This CDR3 is 15 amino acids long. Germline V CDR1 and CDR2: ENHRY, SYGVKD. CDR3 residues: CAISAPGQGLTEAFF. The DNA for the CDR3 is TGTGCCATCAGCGCCCCGGGACAGGGCCTGACTGAAGCTTTCTTT.